The entry that follows covers one T cell receptor beta chain sequence. Its antigen specificity is not known. Per-base quality was not reported, and no clone a single base away is much larger than it. At the junction V is shortened by 4 bases and J by 2 bases; bases outside the gene matches: 6. The CDR3 contains 16 residues, cysteine and phenylalanine counted. Of all the DNA, just the CDR3 is kept, 48 bases in frame from base 1. The CDR1 and CDR2 encoded by the germline V gene are SGHRS and YFSETQ. The data stem from a study of blood T cell repertoires in COVID-19 (dated by TCRdb to about 2020). In terms of the full investigation: Samples covering the acute and convalescent phases of COVID-19 were provided by collaborators in the United States, Italy and Spain. The material from the prospective study consisted of cDNA or gDNA derived from T cells, B-cell-depleted T cells, or PBMCs. The dataset comprised deeply sampled blood TCRbeta repertoires from subjects exposed to, actively infected with, or recovered from COVID-19. The repertoires were made available in a free public database intended to serve as a resource for research on the immune response to SARS-CoV-2. Samples came from the ongoing ImmuneRACE study (first 160 participants) plus 1,254 subjects from 6 global collaborators. Nearly every sample came with metadata listing a de-identified subject ID, COVID-19 status, age in years and sex. Where HLA class I and class II types were available, the types were taken from metadata supplied by the sample provider, not from assay-based typing. Here is what the overall study found, with its caveats: Clinical and demographic metadata were provided uncurated, with the amount varying by source and participant.

The immunoSEQ Assay, a bias-controlled multiplex PCR, was used to amplify TCRbeta CDR3 regions from genomic DNA. The paper's data handling went like this. Nucleated cell counts per sample were estimated from amplification of reference gene primers within the assay. Sequence reads were collapsed and filtered to measure the absolute abundance of every unique TCRbeta CDR3 rearrangement. For each sample, productive Simpson clonality was calculated by taking the square root of Simpson's diversity index across productive rearrangements. TCRdb carries this immuneACCESS record with in-frame sequences only. Its versions omit some clonotypes, under half of them owing to an unresolved V gene in the studies checked, with the rest unexplained. V, J and clone size were drawn from that table, and D and trimming were deduced from the DNA. The sample table records about 170,000 clones; roughly 85% of these occur just once. The ten largest account for about 1.9% of the sample.

The collaborating institutions used their own protocols to collect whole blood in K2EDTA tubes. Collaborator samples were shipped for TCRbeta analysis as frozen whole blood, isolated PBMCs, or DNA extracted from either sample type. The clonotype comes from an elderly woman with acute or convalescent COVID-19. Sequencing input: peripheral blood. The V and J genes are TRBV5-1 and TRBJ2-7; TRBD2 lines up with 13 middle nucleotides. The CDR3 corresponds to CASSPRGTSGTYEQYF. The DNA is TGCGCCAGCAGCCCCAGAGGGACTAGCGGGACCTACGAGCAGTACTTC.